This passage covers 26 T cell receptor beta chains from one sample sequenced in a study of neoadjuvant anti-PD-1 for oral cavity cancer. Using immunoSEQ multiplex PCR, the repertoire was profiled, and TCRdb retains in-frame clones only, with some absent. The sample yields about 7,100 clones, 50% to 75% seen once. This specimen consisted of tumor tissue, obtained before nivolumab (anti-PD-1) treatment. The source of these receptors is a person aged 35-80 years with oral cavity squamous cell carcinoma.

The rearrangement uses TRBV6-4 and TRBJ2-1; no definite D call. CDR3 length equals 16 residues. V was pared by 0 bases and J by 6 bases, with 15 bases between. Germline loops: CDR1 MRHNA, CDR2 SNTAGT. CDR3 protein: CASSDSFGYSGNEQFF. The CDR3 nucleotides are TGTGCCAGCAGTGACTCGTTCGGGTATAGTGGCAATGAGCAGTTCTTC.

This clone has a handful of counts. This rearrangement joins TRBV11-2 to TRBJ2-5, with D tentatively TRBD1 (5 bases). Germline values: CDR1 SGHAT, CDR2 FQNNGV. The CDR3 runs 12 residues. Trimming pared 5 bases from V and 4 bases from J, leaving 8 bases between. CDR3 DNA: TGTGCCAGCAGCCCTCAGGGAGAGACCCAGTACTTC. Residues: CASSPQGETQYF. The variable domain in full, with the rest retrieved from reference TRBV11-2 and TRBJ2-5, is EAGVAQSPRYKIIEKRQSVAFWCNPISGHATLYWYQQILGQGPKLLIQFQNNGVVDDSQLPKDRFSAERLKGVDSTLKIQPAKLEDSAVYLCASSPQGETQYFGPGTRLLVL.

The V gene is TRBV2, the J gene TRBJ2-7; possibly TRBD2 for D (6 bases). The CDR3 length is 13 residues. Germline assignment: CDR1 SNHLY and CDR2 FYNNEI. V lost 11 bases to trimming and J lost 2 bases, with 16 bases between them. The CDR3, as DNA: TGTGCCGGCCGTCGTACGGGAGCCTACGAGCAGTACTTC. Translated, it gives CAGRRTGAYEQYF.

This clone came up once. The chain joins TRBV6-6 to TRBJ2-7; D might be TRBD2 (7 bases). The V end lost 6 bases, the J end lost 3 bases, and 12 bases lay between the germline ends. Germline lookup yields CDR1 MNHNY and CDR2 SVGAGI (reference sequence). CDR3 length equals 13 residues. The CDR3 nucleotides read TGTGCCAGCAGGAAGGGGGGGAGCTACGAGCAGTACTTC. It encodes CASRKGGSYEQYF.

This clone showed up just once. This chain joins TRBV29-1 and TRBJ2-7; 9 bases line up with TRBD1. Per the germline V gene, CDR1 is SQVTM and CDR2 is ANQGSEA. Trimming removed 4 bases from V and 5 bases from J; junction bases left unmatched: 6. There are 13 residues in the CDR3. CDR3 coding DNA: TGCAGCGTTGCCCCCACAGGGGGCCACGAGCAGTACTTC. Protein sequence: CSVAPTGGHEQYF.

The chain recombines TRBV28 with TRBJ1-6; D gene ambiguous. The CDR3 totals 12 residues. V lost 7 bases and J 11 bases, leaving 12 bases between the germline ends. Germline lookup yields CDR1 MDHEN and CDR2 SYDVKM. CDR3 sequence reads: CASNLLRAPLHF. CDR3 DNA sequence: TGTGCCAGCAACCTACTTCGGGCACCCCTCCACTTT.

This clone has more than one count but fewer than ten. This chain uses TRBV11-3 with TRBJ2-2; D remains ambiguous. The V gene's germline CDR1 is SGHNT and CDR2 YENEEA. CDR3 length: 12 residues. V shed 3 bases and J shed 4 bases, with 3 bases lying between them. This CDR3 is CASSFPTGELFF. DNA for the CDR3: TGTGCCAGCAGCTTCCCCACCGGGGAGCTGTTTTTT.

This clone appeared a few times. V gene TRBV9 combines with J gene TRBJ2-7; TRBD2 is a possible D gene (6 bases). Germline V gene data show CDR1 as SGDLS and CDR2 as YYNGEE. V was trimmed by 4 bases and J by 2 bases, leaving 22 bases between them. This CDR3 spans 17 amino acids. The CDR3 here is CASSPRLGGLRAYEQYF. The CDR3 DNA reads TGTGCCAGCAGCCCGAGGCTCGGGGGTCTGAGAGCCTACGAGCAGTACTTC.

CDR3 amino acids: CASSQSRTGYTF. CDR3 nucleotide sequence: TGTGCCAGCAGCCAATCCCGGACGGGCTACACCTTC. This chain uses TRBV16 with TRBJ1-2, with unresolved D. V lost 0 bases to trimming and J lost 8 bases, with 7 bases between them. The germline gives CDR1 KGHSY, CDR2 FQNENV. This CDR3 is built from 12 residues.

J is TRBJ2-1 and V is TRBV11-2; D unclear. The CDR3 sequence is 18 residues long. Germline V gene lookup returns CDR1 SGHAT and CDR2 FQNNGV. V dropped 5 bases and J dropped 0 bases, with 20 bases sitting between them. The CDR3 DNA sequence: TGTGCCAGCAGCGAATTCCCGCTGACGGAAAGCTCCTACAATGAGCAGTTCTTC. Protein product: CASSEFPLTESSYNEQFF.

There are a few counts of this clone. This rearrangement joins TRBV6-1 to TRBJ2-6, with no clear D. This CDR3 spans 16 amino acids. V was clipped by 0 bases and J by 0 bases, with 6 bases between them. Germline V gives CDR1 MNHNS, CDR2 SASEGT. As DNA, the CDR3 is TGTGCCAGCAGTGAAGCAGCACGCTCTGGGGCCAACGTCCTGACTTTC. Amino acids: CASSEAARSGANVLTF.

This clone occurred once. DNA of the CDR3: TGTGCCAGTAGTATGAGGGAGACAGGGACCATCTACGAGCAGTACTTC. Residues: CASSMRETGTIYEQYF. J is TRBJ2-7 and V is TRBV19; TRBD1 matches at 7 bases. The V gene end was trimmed by 3 bases and the J gene end by 3 bases; junction bases not matched to a gene: 11. The germline V gene has CDR1 LNHDA and CDR2 SQIVND (reference sequence). This CDR3 comprises 16 residues.

The sample holds a few counts of this clone. J is TRBJ2-6 and V is TRBV27; D perhaps matches TRBD1 (5 bases). There are 17 residues in the CDR3. V dropped 7 bases and J dropped 0 bases, with 16 bases sitting between them. From germline, CDR1 is MNHEY and CDR2 SMNVEV (reference sequence). The CDR3 sequence: CASTGLGHLSGANVLTF. The DNA for the CDR3 is TGTGCCAGCACTGGTTTAGGACACCTCTCTGGGGCCAACGTCCTGACTTTC.

The chain couples TRBV7-8 to TRBJ2-7, with TRBD2 as a possible D gene (6 bases). This CDR3 is built from 16 residues. With 1 base removed from V and 0 bases from J, the gap between germline ends came to 13 bases. Per germline, CDR1 SGHVS and CDR2 FQNEAQ. This chain's CDR3 is CASSLVAGSPSYEQYF. DNA of the CDR3: TGTGCCAGCAGCTTAGTGGCCGGGAGCCCCTCCTACGAGCAGTACTTC.

This clone occurred a few times. The rearrangement links TRBV5-5 to TRBJ2-1; the match to TRBD2 covers 12 bases. The CDR3 has 16 amino acids. Trimming took 4 bases from V and 4 from J; bases not matched to a gene: 6. The germline gives CDR1 SGHKS, CDR2 YYEKEE (reference sequence). Written as DNA, the CDR3 is TGTGCCAGCAGCATTCCTAGCGGGGGGGCTTACAATGAGCAGTTCTTC. Protein product: CASSIPSGGAYNEQFF. Combining the CDR3 with reference TRBV5-5 and TRBJ2-1 gives the whole variable domain DAGVTQSPTHLIKTRGQQVTLRCSPISGHKSVSWYQQVLGQGPQFIFQYYEKEERGRGNFPDRFSARQFPNYSSELNVNALLLGDSALYLCASSIPSGGAYNEQFFGPGTRLTVL.

This clone was observed a handful of times. The chain uses TRBV6-1 and TRBJ1-2; possible D gene TRBD1, 5 bases. Germline CDR1 and CDR2: MNHNS and SASEGT. With 10 bases removed from V and 6 bases from J, the gap between germline ends came to 18 bases. CDR3 size: 13 residues. CDR3 amino acids: CAMGVSRDHGYTF. Written as DNA, the CDR3 is TGTGCCATGGGAGTATCCAGGGACCATGGCTACACCTTC.

The V and J genes are TRBV7-2 and TRBJ2-5, with 10 positions matching TRBD2. The CDR3 has 15 residues. Germline-derived CDR1 and CDR2 are SGHTA and FQGNSA. Trimming at V came to 2 bases and at J to 5 bases, leaving 5 bases not matched to a gene. The CDR3 sequence is CASSLSGGAGETQYF. The CDR3 coding sequence is TGTGCCAGCAGCTTAAGCGGGGGGGCAGGGGAGACCCAGTACTTC.

The chain combines TRBV27 with TRBJ2-3, with 9 bases fitting TRBD2. CDR3 length: 18 residues. J lost 0 bases, V lost 2 bases, and 9 bases had no gene match. Germline loops: CDR1 MNHEY, CDR2 SMNVEV (reference sequence). CDR3 protein: CASSLLYIAGESTDTQYF. As DNA, the CDR3 is TGTGCCAGCAGTTTACTTTATATAGCGGGGGAAAGCACAGATACGCAGTATTTT.

CDR3: CASTSGNPDTQYF. The CDR3 DNA is TGTGCCAGCACCTCAGGGAACCCAGATACGCAGTATTTT. The V and J genes are TRBV7-3 and TRBJ2-3; maybe TRBD1 (5 bases). The CDR3 length is 13 residues. Trimming cost V 7 bases and J 4 bases, with 12 bases left between them. The germline V gene encodes CDR1 SGHTA and CDR2 FQGTGA.

By share of the sample, this clone is medium-sized. The chain carries TRBV18 and TRBJ1-2; 8 nucleotides line up with TRBD1. CDR3 length: 14 amino acids. Germline V CDR1 and CDR2: KGHSH, LQKENI. V shed 3 bases, J shed 7 bases, and the junction held 7 bases outside the gene matches. DNA for the CDR3: TGTGCCAGCTCACCTCAGACAGGGGTCGGTGGCTACACCTTC. The encoded protein is CASSPQTGVGGYTF.

The chain recombines TRBV5-6 with TRBJ1-2; unclear D gene. CDR1 and CDR2 (germline): SGHDT, YYEEEE. The ends were cut back, 4 bases at V and 4 bases at J, with 17 bases in the middle. This CDR3 has 15 residues. In DNA form, the CDR3 reads TGTGCCAGCAGCCCGGTCGGTATTTCGGTCTATGGCTACACCTTC. Its protein product is CASSPVGISVYGYTF.

This chain uses TRBV16 with TRBJ2-1, with D perhaps given as TRBD1 or TRBD2 (5 bases each). V shed 3 bases and J shed 5 bases, with 11 bases lying between them. Germline loops: CDR1 KGHSY, CDR2 FQNENV. The CDR3 has 14 amino acids. The CDR3 reads CASSQGVFNNEQFF. In DNA form, the CDR3 reads TGTGCCAGCAGCCAGGGGGTATTCAACAATGAGCAGTTCTTC. The full variable domain, with the rest looked up from reference TRBV16 and TRBJ2-1, is GEEVAQTPKHLVRGEGQKAKLYCAPIKGHSYVFWYQQVLKNEFKFLISFQNENVFDETGMPKERFSAKCLPNSPCSLEIQATKLEDSAVYFCASSQGVFNNEQFFGPGTRLTVL.

The chain recombines TRBV29-1 with TRBJ1-1, with a tentative D call TRBD1 (5 bases). V dropped 3 bases and J dropped 5 bases, with 13 bases sitting between them. Germline CDR1 reads SQVTM; CDR2 reads ANQGSEA. The CDR3 loop spans 13 amino acids. The CDR3 loop is CSVDRGRGTEAFF. The CDR3 DNA sequence: TGCAGCGTTGATAGGGGTCGAGGGACTGAAGCTTTCTTT.

In its sample, this clone is large. V usage is TRBV18 and J usage is TRBJ1-5, with D uncertain. CDR1 is KGHSH, CDR2 LQKENI, per germline. The CDR3 contains 12 residues. Trimming removed 3 bases at V and 2 bases at J, with 2 bases between. The CDR3 sequence: CASSPGNQPQHF. The CDR3 DNA reads TGTGCCAGCTCACCTGGCAATCAGCCCCAGCATTTT.

This chain connects TRBV7-8 to TRBJ2-2; 10 bases align to TRBD1. J was trimmed by 2 bases and V by 5 bases; bases with no gene match: 2. Looked up from germline, CDR1 is SGHVS and CDR2 is FQNEAQ. The CDR3 consists of 15 residues. The CDR3 reads CASSQTGGNTGELFF. CDR3 in DNA: TGTGCCAGCAGCCAGACAGGGGGCAACACCGGGGAGCTGTTTTTT.

The chain links TRBV6-1 to TRBJ2-1; 14 bases fit TRBD2. The V gene end was trimmed by 5 bases and the J gene end by 9 bases; junction bases not matched to a gene: 6. The CDR3 sequence is 15 residues long. The germline CDR1 and CDR2 sequences are MNHNS and SASEGT. This chain's CDR3 is CASSSGLAGAGEQFF. The CDR3 region has the DNA TGTGCCAGCAGTTCGGGACTAGCGGGGGCGGGTGAGCAGTTCTTC.